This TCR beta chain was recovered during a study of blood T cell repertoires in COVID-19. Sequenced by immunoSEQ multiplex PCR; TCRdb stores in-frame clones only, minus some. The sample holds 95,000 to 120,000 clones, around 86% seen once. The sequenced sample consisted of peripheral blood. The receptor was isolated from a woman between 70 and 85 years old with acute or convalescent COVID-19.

The CDR3 coding sequence is TGTGCCAGCAGCTTAGGGACAGAGTACGAGCAGTACGTC. Encoded protein: CASSLGTEYEQYV. The chain is built from TRBV7-2 and TRBJ2-7, with D tentatively TRBD1 (6 bases). This CDR3 has 13 amino acids. Germline CDR1 is SGHTA and CDR2 is FQGNSA. V was cut by 1 base and J by 4 bases, with 8 bases left in between.